This TCR beta chain was sequenced for a study of CD8+ T cells in alopecia areata. Trimming removed 4 bases at V and 4 bases at J, with 16 bases between. The CDR3 is made up of 15 amino acids. Per germline, CDR1 SEHNR and CDR2 FQNEAQ (reference sequence). Following RNA extraction, reverse transcription yielded cDNA that acted as the sequencing template. The repertoire was sequenced with immunoSEQ multiplex PCR; TCRdb's copy has only in-frame clones and lacks some. The table records approximately 280,000 clones, 55% to 75% of them present only once. Treatment meaning: oral pan-JAK inhibitor, 5-10 mg twice daily. Specimens obtained from alopecia areata patients comprised lesional scalp punch biopsies and peripheral blood.

This receptor was identified in a human donor with alopecia areata. The material sequenced was CD4+ T cells sorted from blood, taken at week 24, from a patient treated with tofacitinib. This sequence joins TRBV7-9 and TRBJ1-2; D gene unclear. CDR3 in DNA: TGTGCCAGCAGCTCGGGTGAGGGTATAGTCTATGGCTACACCTTC. It codes for CASSSGEGIVYGYTF.